A single sample gave rise to the 2 T cell receptor beta chains below, sequenced in a study of TIL therapy for anti-PD-1-resistant metastatic lung cancer. Sequencing used immunoSEQ v3. The protocol was immunoSEQ multiplex PCR, while the TCRdb copy is restricted to in-frame clones and leaves out a portion. The table records just over 25,000 clones, over 60% of them present only once. The sample's time point: pre-treatment sample, taken before nivolumab and TIL therapy. The tumor samples were excised metastases, mostly pleural nodules or supraclavicular lymph nodes. The sequences come from tumor tissue, collected at baseline. These receptors were taken from a person aged 25 to 80 with non-small cell lung cancer.

The chain carries TRBV4-3 and TRBJ1-4, with 11 nucleotides matching TRBD1. Germline-derived CDR1 and CDR2 are LGHNA and YSLEER. With 0 bases clipped from V and 8 bases from J, the junction kept 8 bases outside the gene matches. The CDR3 spans 17 residues. CDR3 protein: CASSQDWGQGVQEKLFF. CDR3 DNA: TGCGCCAGCAGCCAAGATTGGGGACAGGGGGTACAGGAAAAACTGTTTTTT.

The rearrangement joins TRBV15 to TRBJ2-7; D ambiguous. The V and J ends lost 6 bases and 0 bases respectively, with 6 bases between them. The germline V gene encodes CDR1 LNHNV and CDR2 YYDKDF (reference sequence). The CDR3 has 12 residues. The CDR3 loop is CATSSGSYEQYF. DNA for the CDR3: TGTGCCACCAGTTCGGGCTCCTACGAGCAGTACTTC.